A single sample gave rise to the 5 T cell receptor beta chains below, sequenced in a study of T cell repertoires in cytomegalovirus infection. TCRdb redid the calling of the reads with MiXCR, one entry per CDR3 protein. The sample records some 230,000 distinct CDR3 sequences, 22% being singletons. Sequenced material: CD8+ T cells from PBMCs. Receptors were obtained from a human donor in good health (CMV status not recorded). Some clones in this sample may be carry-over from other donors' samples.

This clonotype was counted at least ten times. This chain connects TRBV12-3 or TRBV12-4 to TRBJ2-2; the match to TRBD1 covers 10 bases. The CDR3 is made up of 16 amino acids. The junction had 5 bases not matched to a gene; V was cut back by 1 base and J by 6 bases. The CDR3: CASSLEGQGPSGELFF. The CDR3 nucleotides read TGTGCCAGCAGTTTAGAGGGACAGGGGCCCTCCGGGGAGCTGTTTTTT.

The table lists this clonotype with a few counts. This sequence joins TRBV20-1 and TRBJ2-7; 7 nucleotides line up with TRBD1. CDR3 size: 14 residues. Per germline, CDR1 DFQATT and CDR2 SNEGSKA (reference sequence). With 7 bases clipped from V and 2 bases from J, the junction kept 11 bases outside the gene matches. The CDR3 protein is CSVQSGQVTYEQYF. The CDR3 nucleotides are TGCAGTGTTCAATCTGGACAGGTCACCTACGAGCAGTACTTC.

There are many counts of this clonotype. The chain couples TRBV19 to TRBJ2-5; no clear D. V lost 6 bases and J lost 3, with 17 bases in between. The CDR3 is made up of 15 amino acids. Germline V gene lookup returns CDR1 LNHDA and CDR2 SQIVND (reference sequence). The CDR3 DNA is TGTGCCAGTAGCACGGTTCTGGGGATGGAAGAGACCCAGTACTTC. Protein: CASSTVLGMEETQYF.

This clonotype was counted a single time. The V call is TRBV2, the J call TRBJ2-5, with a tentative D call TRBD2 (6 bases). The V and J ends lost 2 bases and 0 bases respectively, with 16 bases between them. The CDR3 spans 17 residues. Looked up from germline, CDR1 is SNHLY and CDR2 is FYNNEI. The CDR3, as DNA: TGTGCCAGCAGTGAAACGGGGTTAGCGGACTACCAAGAGACCCAGTACTTC. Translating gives CASSETGLADYQETQYF.

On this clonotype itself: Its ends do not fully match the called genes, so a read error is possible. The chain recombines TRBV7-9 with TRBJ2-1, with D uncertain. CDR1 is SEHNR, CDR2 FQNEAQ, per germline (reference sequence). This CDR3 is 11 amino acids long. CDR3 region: CAISELDEQFF. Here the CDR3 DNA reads TGTGCCATCAGCGAACTGGATGAGCAGTTCTTC.